The following is a T cell receptor (beta chain) sequence with its context. No antigen is known for it. This entry is derived from a study of CD8 T cells in Susac syndrome. Sequencing of TCR beta was undertaken in CD8+ and CD4+ T cells derived from blood. Treatment-naive patients with stable or active relapsing-remitting disease served as multiple sclerosis controls. With random hexamers, about 0.45 to 1 ug RNA was reverse transcribed. Across 54 Vbeta and 13 Jbeta, TCR beta CDR3 was amplified with immunoSEQ multiplex PCR. One entry per CDR3 protein, called by TCRdb with MiXCR from the immunoSEQ multiplex PCR reads. Among some 52,000 distinct CDR3 sequences listed, roughly 93% were seen once. V lost 3 bases, J lost 1 base, and 16 bases lay in between. Germline V CDR1 and CDR2: SGHKS, YYEKEE (reference sequence). The CDR3 totals 17 residues. Findings of the study overall: The study recognized that its TCR sequencing and HLA analysis covered a relatively small number of individuals.

The rearrangement uses TRBV5-5 and TRBJ2-2; maybe TRBD2 (6 bases). The sample was CD8+ T cells from PBMCs. The TCR originated in a human donor with multiple sclerosis. CDR3 residues: CASSYPPGAGNTGELFF. As DNA, the CDR3 is TGTGCCAGCAGCTACCCCCCAGGAGCGGGGAACACCGGGGAGCTGTTTTTT.